The source of this T cell receptor beta chain is a study of T-cell reconstitution after alpha-beta-depleted transplantation in children. Details on this clonotype: Germline is not matched at one junction end, which may reflect a read error.

A library of TCRbeta sequences, prepared with unique molecular identifiers, was generated. In TCRdb, the PCR reads were re-called with MiXCR into one record per CDR3 protein. The sample includes hundreds of thousands of distinct CDR3 sequences, under 15% of them seen just once. The CDR3 sequence is 14 residues long. CDR1 and CDR2 from the germline V gene are SGHDT and YYEEEE. V and J are TRBV5-6 and TRBJ2-7; D is ambiguous. The clonotype comes from a girl aged 2 to 9 with congenital amegakaryocytic thrombocytopenia, due to receive a stem cell transplant. Sequenced material: PBMCs, taken before TCRalphabeta/CD19-depleted stem cell transplant. The CDR3 DNA follows: TGTGCCATCAGCTTCCGCTGGAGCTCCTACGAGCAGTACTTC. Its translation is CAISFRWSSYEQYF.